These T cell receptor beta chains were read from a single sample in a study of T cells in Graves' hyperthyroidism and ophthalmopathy. TCRdb passed the multiplex PCR reads through MiXCR, listing each CDR3 protein once. The sample lists hundreds of thousands of distinct CDR3 sequences; approximately 15% were seen once. Sequencing was carried out using blood. These receptors came from a woman in her twenties or thirties with Graves' hyperthyroidism. Both conserved end residues are part of each CDR3. Each record gives: J gene, D gene, clone size, CDR3 length, V gene, CDR3 protein, CDR3 DNA. The D gene is left open where the match is weak. Clone size, where shown, is once, few, many, or a class for clones that have expanded.

j_call: TRBJ2-5
d_call: TRBD1
clone_size: NA
cdr3_length: 16
v_call: TRBV11-2
cdr3_aa: CASSLTGGVDGETQYF
cdr3_nt: TGTGCCAGCAGCTTAACAGGGGGCGTGGATGGGGAGACCCAGTACTTC

j_call: TRBJ1-5
d_call: NA
clone_size: few
cdr3_length: 15
v_call: TRBV20-1
cdr3_aa: CSASESGGWNQPQHF
cdr3_nt: TGCAGTGCTTCCGAGTCCGGGGGGTGGAATCAGCCCCAGCATTTT

j_call: TRBJ1-1
d_call: TRBD1
clone_size: many
cdr3_length: 16
v_call: TRBV9
cdr3_aa: CASSGDRGLENTEAFF
cdr3_nt: TGTGCCAGCAGCGGCGACAGGGGGCTGGAGAACACTGAAGCTTTCTTT

j_call: TRBJ2-2
d_call: NA
clone_size: NA
cdr3_length: 15
v_call: TRBV4-3
cdr3_aa: CASSQGWIQGGELFF
cdr3_nt: TGCGCCAGCAGCCAAGGATGGATACAGGGCGGGGAGCTGTTTTTT

j_call: TRBJ2-6
d_call: NA
clone_size: many
cdr3_length: 15
v_call: TRBV6-1
cdr3_aa: CASSAFVSGANVLTF
cdr3_nt: TGTGCCAGCAGTGCATTCGTCTCTGGGGCCAACGTCCTGACTTTC

j_call: TRBJ2-7
d_call: NA
clone_size: NA
cdr3_length: 13
v_call: TRBV20-1
cdr3_aa: CSASPGHATEQYF
cdr3_nt: TGCAGTGCCTCACCGGGACACGCGACCGAGCAGTACTTC

j_call: TRBJ2-6
d_call: TRBD2
clone_size: few
cdr3_length: 17
v_call: TRBV12-3/TRBV12-4
cdr3_aa: CASSLIFGPSGTDVLTF
cdr3_nt: TGTGCCAGCAGTTTAATCTTTGGGCCTAGCGGGACCGACGTCCTGACTTTC

j_call: TRBJ2-1
d_call: TRBD2
clone_size: NA
cdr3_length: 14
v_call: TRBV6-2/TRBV6-3
cdr3_aa: CASSDSSGSSEQFF
cdr3_nt: TGTGCCAGCAGTGACTCTAGCGGGAGCAGTGAGCAGTTCTTC

j_call: TRBJ2-2
d_call: NA
clone_size: few
cdr3_length: 11
v_call: TRBV9
cdr3_aa: CATVGYGELFF
cdr3_nt: TGTGCCACCGTGGGATACGGGGAGCTGTTTTTT

j_call: TRBJ1-2
d_call: NA
clone_size: NA
cdr3_length: 15
v_call: TRBV12-3/TRBV12-4
cdr3_aa: CASNREGEGNYGYTF
cdr3_nt: TGTGCCAGCAACAGAGAGGGGGAAGGTAACTATGGCTACACCTTC

j_call: TRBJ2-5
d_call: NA
clone_size: many
cdr3_length: 11
v_call: TRBV27
cdr3_aa: CANEQGETQYF
cdr3_nt: TGTGCCAACGAACAGGGAGAGACCCAGTACTTC

j_call: TRBJ1-2
d_call: NA
clone_size: NA
cdr3_length: 13
v_call: TRBV27
cdr3_aa: CASSLGGLSGYTF
cdr3_nt: TGTGCCAGCAGTTTAGGGGGTCTTAGTGGCTACACCTTC

j_call: TRBJ2-3
d_call: NA
clone_size: many
cdr3_length: 13
v_call: TRBV28
cdr3_aa: CASSFRRIDTQYF
cdr3_nt: TGTGCCAGCAGTTTTCGGCGTATAGATACGCAGTATTTT

j_call: TRBJ2-5
d_call: NA
clone_size: NA
cdr3_length: 13
v_call: TRBV28
cdr3_aa: CASSLPGWETQYF
cdr3_nt: TGTGCCAGCAGCCTTCCTGGCTGGGAGACCCAGTACTTC

j_call: TRBJ2-5
d_call: TRBD1
clone_size: NA
cdr3_length: 15
v_call: TRBV6-6
cdr3_aa: CASSYGQGTLETQYF
cdr3_nt: TGTGCCAGCAGTTACGGACAGGGCACGTTGGAGACCCAGTACTTC

j_call: TRBJ1-5
d_call: NA
clone_size: NA
cdr3_length: 14
v_call: TRBV12-3/TRBV12-4
cdr3_aa: CASSLTGGRQPQHF
cdr3_nt: TGTGCCAGCAGTTTAACCGGGGGTCGTCAGCCCCAGCATTTT

j_call: TRBJ2-2
d_call: NA
clone_size: few
cdr3_length: 13
v_call: TRBV7-3
cdr3_aa: CASSQGFTGELFF
cdr3_nt: TGTGCCAGCAGTCAAGGGTTCACCGGGGAGCTGTTTTTT

j_call: TRBJ2-6
d_call: NA
clone_size: NA
cdr3_length: 16
v_call: TRBV20-1
cdr3_aa: CSARDQGDSGANVLTF
cdr3_nt: TGCAGTGCTAGAGATCAGGGCGACTCTGGGGCCAACGTCCTGACTTTC

j_call: TRBJ2-2
d_call: NA
clone_size: NA
cdr3_length: 20
v_call: TRBV11-2
cdr3_aa: CASNQGQMPLSGRSPGELFF
cdr3_nt: TGTGCCAGCAATCAGGGACAGATGCCGCTTTCCGGGAGATCACCCGGGGAGCTGTTTTTT

j_call: TRBJ1-5
d_call: NA
clone_size: few
cdr3_length: 15
v_call: TRBV28
cdr3_aa: CASRVIGDSNQPQHF
cdr3_nt: TGTGCCAGCCGGGTAATAGGGGATAGCAATCAGCCCCAGCATTTT

j_call: TRBJ2-3
d_call: TRBD2
clone_size: many
cdr3_length: 17
v_call: TRBV5-8
cdr3_aa: CASMGRLAGGSTDTQYF
cdr3_nt: TGTGCCAGCATGGGGCGGCTGGCGGGAGGGAGCACAGATACGCAGTATTTT

j_call: TRBJ2-2
d_call: NA
clone_size: few
cdr3_length: 14
v_call: TRBV12-3/TRBV12-4
cdr3_aa: CASSFGGLGGELFF
cdr3_nt: TGTGCCAGCAGTTTCGGCGGGCTGGGCGGGGAGCTGTTTTTT

j_call: TRBJ1-5
d_call: NA
clone_size: many
cdr3_length: 15
v_call: TRBV19
cdr3_aa: CASTPTERYNQPQHF
cdr3_nt: TGTGCCAGTACTCCAACCGAGCGGTACAATCAGCCCCAGCATTTT

j_call: TRBJ2-5
d_call: NA
clone_size: many
cdr3_length: 15
v_call: TRBV5-6
cdr3_aa: CASSLPGRTQETQYF
cdr3_nt: TGTGCCAGCAGCTTACCGGGACGGACCCAAGAGACCCAGTACTTC

j_call: TRBJ2-3
d_call: TRBD2
clone_size: many
cdr3_length: 13
v_call: TRBV2
cdr3_aa: CASRELATDTQYF
cdr3_nt: TGTGCCAGCAGGGAACTAGCGACAGATACGCAGTATTTT